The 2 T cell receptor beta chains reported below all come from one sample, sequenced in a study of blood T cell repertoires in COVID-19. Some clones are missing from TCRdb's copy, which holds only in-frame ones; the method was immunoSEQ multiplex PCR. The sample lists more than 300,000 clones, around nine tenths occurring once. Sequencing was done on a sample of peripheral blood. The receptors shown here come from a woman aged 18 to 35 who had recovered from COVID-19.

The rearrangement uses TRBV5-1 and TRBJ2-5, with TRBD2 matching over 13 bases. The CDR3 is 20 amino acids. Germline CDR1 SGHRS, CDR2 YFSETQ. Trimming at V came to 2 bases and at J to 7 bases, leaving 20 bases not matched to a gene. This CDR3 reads CASSLTTIPPGLAGNRTQYF. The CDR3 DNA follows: TGCGCCAGCAGCTTAACGACGATTCCACCGGGACTAGCGGGAAATAGGACCCAGTACTTC.

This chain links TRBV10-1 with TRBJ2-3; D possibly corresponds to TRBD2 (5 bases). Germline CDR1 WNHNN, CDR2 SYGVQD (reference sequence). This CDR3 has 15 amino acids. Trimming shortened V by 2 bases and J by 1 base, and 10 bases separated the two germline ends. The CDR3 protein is CASSETRAGTDTQYF. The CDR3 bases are TGCGCCAGCAGTGAGACCCGAGCGGGCACAGATACGCAGTATTTT.